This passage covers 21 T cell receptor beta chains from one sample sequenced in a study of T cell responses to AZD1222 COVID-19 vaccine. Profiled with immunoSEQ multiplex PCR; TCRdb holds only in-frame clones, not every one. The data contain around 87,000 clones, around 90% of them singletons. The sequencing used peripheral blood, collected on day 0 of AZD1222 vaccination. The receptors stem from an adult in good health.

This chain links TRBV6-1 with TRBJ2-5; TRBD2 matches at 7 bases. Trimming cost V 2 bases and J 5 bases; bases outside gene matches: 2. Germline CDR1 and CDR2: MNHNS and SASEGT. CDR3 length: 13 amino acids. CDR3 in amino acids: CASSELGGETQYF. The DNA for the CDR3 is TGTGCCAGCAGTGAATTGGGGGGGGAGACCCAGTACTTC.

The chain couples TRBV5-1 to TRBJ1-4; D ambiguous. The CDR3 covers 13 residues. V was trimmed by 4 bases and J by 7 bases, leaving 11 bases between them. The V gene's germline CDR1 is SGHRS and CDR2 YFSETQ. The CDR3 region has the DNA TGCGCCAGCAGCCTAGCAGTGAGTGAAAAACTGTTTTTT. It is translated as CASSLAVSEKLFF.

The CDR3 region is CASSSPSFERGATDTQYF. The CDR3, as DNA: TGTGCCAGCAGTTCCCCGTCCTTTGAGCGGGGAGCCACAGATACGCAGTATTTT. The chain joins TRBV27 to TRBJ2-3, with 7 bases identical to TRBD2. The CDR3 is 18 amino acids. Germline lookup yields CDR1 MNHEY and CDR2 SMNVEV (reference sequence). Trimming cost V 4 bases and J 2 bases; bases outside gene matches: 15.

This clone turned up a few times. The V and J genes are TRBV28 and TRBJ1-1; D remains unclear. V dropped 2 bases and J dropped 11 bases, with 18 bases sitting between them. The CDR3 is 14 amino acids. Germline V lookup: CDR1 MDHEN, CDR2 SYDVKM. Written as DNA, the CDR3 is TGTGCCAGCAGTTTAATTTCGGGGAGAGATAGGGCTTTCTTT. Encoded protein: CASSLISGRDRAFF.

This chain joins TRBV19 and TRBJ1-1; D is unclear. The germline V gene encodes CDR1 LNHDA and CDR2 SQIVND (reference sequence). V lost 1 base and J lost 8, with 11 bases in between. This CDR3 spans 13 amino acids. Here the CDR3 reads CASSIVKGREAFF. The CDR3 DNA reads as TGTGCCAGTAGTATAGTTAAGGGAAGAGAAGCTTTCTTT.

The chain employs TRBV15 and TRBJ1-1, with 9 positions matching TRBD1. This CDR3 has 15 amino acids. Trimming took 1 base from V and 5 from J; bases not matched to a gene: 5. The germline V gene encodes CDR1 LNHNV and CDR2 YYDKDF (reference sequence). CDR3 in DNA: TGTGCCACCAGCAGAGGGGGACAGGGTCATACTGAAGCTTTCTTT. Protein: CATSRGGQGHTEAFF.

CDR3 loop: CASSEGPSSYEQYF. CDR3 sequence (DNA): TGTGCCAGCAGTGAAGGGCCCAGCTCCTACGAGCAGTACTTC. The chain uses TRBV6-1 and TRBJ2-7; D remains unclear. Germline CDR1 MNHNS, CDR2 SASEGT. The germline V and J ends were trimmed by 1 base and 0 bases, with 7 bases remaining between them. CDR3 length equals 14 residues.

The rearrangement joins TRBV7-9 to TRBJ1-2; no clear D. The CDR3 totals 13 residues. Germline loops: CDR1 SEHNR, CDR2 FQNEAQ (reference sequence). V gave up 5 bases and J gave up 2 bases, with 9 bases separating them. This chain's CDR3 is CASSPASNYGYTF. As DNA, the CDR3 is TGTGCCAGCAGCCCGGCTTCGAACTATGGCTACACCTTC.

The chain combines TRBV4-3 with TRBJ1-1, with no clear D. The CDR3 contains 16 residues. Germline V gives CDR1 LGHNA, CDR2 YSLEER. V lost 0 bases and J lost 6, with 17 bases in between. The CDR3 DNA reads TGCGCCAGCAGCCAAGAGGTGTTGGGTGGCCCTGCTGAAGCTTTCTTT. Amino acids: CASSQEVLGGPAEAFF.

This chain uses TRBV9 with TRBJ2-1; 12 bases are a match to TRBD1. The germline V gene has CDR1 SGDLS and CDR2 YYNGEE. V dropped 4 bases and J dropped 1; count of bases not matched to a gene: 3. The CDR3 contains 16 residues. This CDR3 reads CASSPGQGASYNEQFF. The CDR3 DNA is TGTGCCAGCAGCCCGGGACAGGGGGCTTCCTACAATGAGCAGTTCTTC. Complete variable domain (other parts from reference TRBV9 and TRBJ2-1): DSGVTQTPKHLITATGQRVTLRCSPRSGDLSVYWYQQSLDQGLQFLIQYYNGEERAKGNILERFSAQQFPDLHSELNLSSLELGDSALYFCASSPGQGASYNEQFFGPGTRLTVL.

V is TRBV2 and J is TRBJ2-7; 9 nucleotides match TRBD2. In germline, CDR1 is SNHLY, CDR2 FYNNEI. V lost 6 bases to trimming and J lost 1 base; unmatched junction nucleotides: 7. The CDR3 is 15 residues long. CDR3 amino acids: CASRRGSGGSYEQYF. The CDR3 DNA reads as TGTGCCAGCAGGAGGGGTAGCGGGGGATCCTACGAGCAGTACTTC.

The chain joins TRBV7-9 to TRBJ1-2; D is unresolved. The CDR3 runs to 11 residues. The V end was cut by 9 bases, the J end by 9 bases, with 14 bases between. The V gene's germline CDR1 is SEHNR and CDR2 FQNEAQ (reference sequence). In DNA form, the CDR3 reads TGTGCCAGTGCCGAAACTCGAAGCTACACCTTC. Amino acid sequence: CASAETRSYTF.

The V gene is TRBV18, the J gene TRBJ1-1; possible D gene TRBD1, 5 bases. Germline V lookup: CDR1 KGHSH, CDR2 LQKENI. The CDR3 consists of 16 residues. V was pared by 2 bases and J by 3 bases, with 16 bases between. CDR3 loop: CASSPAVAGYDTEAFF. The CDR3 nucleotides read TGTGCCAGCTCACCAGCGGTAGCAGGGTACGACACTGAAGCTTTCTTT.

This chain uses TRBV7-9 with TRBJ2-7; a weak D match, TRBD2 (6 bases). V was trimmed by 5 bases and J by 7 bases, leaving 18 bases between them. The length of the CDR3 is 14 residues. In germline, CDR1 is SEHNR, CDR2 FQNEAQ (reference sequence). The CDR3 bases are TGTGCCAGCAGCCGAGACTCTAGCGCCTGGGAGCAGTACTTC. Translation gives CASSRDSSAWEQYF.

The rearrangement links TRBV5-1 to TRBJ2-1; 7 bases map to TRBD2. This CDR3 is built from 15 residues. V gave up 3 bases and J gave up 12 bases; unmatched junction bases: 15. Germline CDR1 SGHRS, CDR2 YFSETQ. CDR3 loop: CASSSGGVLTMRQFF. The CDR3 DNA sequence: TGCGCCAGCAGCTCGGGGGGAGTACTTACAATGAGGCAGTTCTTC.

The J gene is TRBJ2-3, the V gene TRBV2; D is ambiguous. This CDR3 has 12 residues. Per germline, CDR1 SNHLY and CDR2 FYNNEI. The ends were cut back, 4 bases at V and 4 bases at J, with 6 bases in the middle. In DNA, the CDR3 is TGTGCCAGCAGTGTTAGGTCAGATACGCAGTATTTT. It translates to CASSVRSDTQYF. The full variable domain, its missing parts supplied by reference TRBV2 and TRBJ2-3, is EPEVTQTPSHQVTQMGQEVILRCVPISNHLYFYWYRQILGQKVEFLVSFYNNEISEKSEIFDDQFSVERPDGSNFTLKIRSTKLEDSAMYFCASSVRSDTQYFGPGTRLTVL.

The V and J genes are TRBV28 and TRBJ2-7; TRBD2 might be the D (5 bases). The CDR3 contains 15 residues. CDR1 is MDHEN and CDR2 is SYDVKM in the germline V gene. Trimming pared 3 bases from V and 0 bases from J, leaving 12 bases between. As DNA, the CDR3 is TGTGCCAGCAGTTTGGCTAGCACCTCCTCCTACGAGCAGTACTTC. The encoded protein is CASSLASTSSYEQYF.

CDR3 loop: CASSQAGTYEQYF. The DNA of the CDR3 is TGTGCCAGCAGCCAGGCGGGAACCTACGAGCAGTACTTC. The V and J genes are TRBV3-1 (or the pseudogene TRBV3-2) and TRBJ2-7, with a possible D match to TRBD2 (6 bases). CDR1 LGHDT and CDR2 YNNKEL come from the germline V gene (reference sequence). This CDR3 is built from 13 residues. Deletions cut 3 bases from V and 2 bases from J, with 8 bases between.

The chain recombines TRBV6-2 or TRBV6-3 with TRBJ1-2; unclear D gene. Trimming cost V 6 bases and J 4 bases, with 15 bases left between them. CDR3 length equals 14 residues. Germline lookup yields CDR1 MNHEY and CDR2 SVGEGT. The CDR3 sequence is CASSGPIPLYGYTF. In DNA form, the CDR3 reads TGTGCCAGCAGCGGACCGATCCCCCTCTATGGCTACACCTTC.

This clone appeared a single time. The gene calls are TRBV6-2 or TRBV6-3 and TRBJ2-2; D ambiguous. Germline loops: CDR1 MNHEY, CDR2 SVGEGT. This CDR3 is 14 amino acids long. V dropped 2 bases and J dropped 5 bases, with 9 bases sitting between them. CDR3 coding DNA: TGTGCCAGCAGTTACACAGAGCAGACCGGGGAGCTGTTTTTT. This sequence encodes CASSYTEQTGELFF.

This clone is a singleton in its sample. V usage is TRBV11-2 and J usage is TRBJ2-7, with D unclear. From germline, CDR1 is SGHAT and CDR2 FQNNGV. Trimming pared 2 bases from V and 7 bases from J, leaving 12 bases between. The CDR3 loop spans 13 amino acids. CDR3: CASSLQALGEQYF. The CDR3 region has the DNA TGTGCCAGCAGCTTACAGGCTCTGGGGGAGCAGTACTTC.